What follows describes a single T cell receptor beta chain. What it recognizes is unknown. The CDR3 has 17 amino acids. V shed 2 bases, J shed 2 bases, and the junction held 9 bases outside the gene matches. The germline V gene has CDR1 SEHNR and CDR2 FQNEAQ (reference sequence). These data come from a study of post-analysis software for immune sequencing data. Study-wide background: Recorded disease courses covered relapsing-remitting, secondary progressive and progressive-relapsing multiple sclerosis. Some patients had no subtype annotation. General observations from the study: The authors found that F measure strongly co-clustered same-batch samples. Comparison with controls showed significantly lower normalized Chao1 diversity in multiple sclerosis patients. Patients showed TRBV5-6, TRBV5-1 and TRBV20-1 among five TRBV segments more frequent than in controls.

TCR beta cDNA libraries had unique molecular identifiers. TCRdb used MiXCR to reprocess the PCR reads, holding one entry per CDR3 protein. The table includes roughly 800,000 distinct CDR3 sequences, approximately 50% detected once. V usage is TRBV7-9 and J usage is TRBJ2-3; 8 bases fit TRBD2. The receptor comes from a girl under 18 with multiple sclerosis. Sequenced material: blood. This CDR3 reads CASSLSGGGPFTDTQYF. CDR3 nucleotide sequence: TGTGCCAGCAGCTTATCCGGCGGGGGGCCTTTCACAGATACGCAGTATTTT.